These T cell receptor beta chains were read from a single sample in a study of beta chain features in type 1 diabetes. Repertoires were generated with immunoSEQ multiplex PCR, while TCRdb's copy carries only in-frame clones and drops some. The data show more than 550,000 clones, with roughly an eighth seen just once and 0.035% to 0.04% held by the top ten. Sequencing used naive CD4+ T cells from blood. The source is a young man with type 1 diabetes. The CDR3 runs from the conserved cysteine through the conserved F or W. The D gene is left open where the match is weak. Clone size is not always given. Where it is, it says once, few, many or a class for expanded clones.

CDR3 DNA: TGCGCCAGCAGCCAAGATGGTCGGTACAATGAGCAGTTCTTC
CDR3 protein: CASSQDGRYNEQFF
J gene: TRBJ2-1
D gene: .
V gene: TRBV4-3
clone size: .

CDR3 DNA: TGTGCCAGCAGCTTAGTCGGACAGGGGTTAGACGAGCAGTACTTC
CDR3 protein: CASSLVGQGLDEQYF
J gene: TRBJ2-7
D gene: TRBD1
V gene: TRBV7-2
clone size: few

CDR3 DNA: TGTGCCAGCAGCTTAGAGGGTTCGAGTGAGCAGTTCTTC
CDR3 protein: CASSLEGSSEQFF
J gene: TRBJ2-1
D gene: .
V gene: TRBV7-9
clone size: .

CDR3 DNA: TGTGCCAGCAGCCAGTTTCCCCCTGGGGACACTGAAGCTTTCTTT
CDR3 protein: CASSQFPPGDTEAFF
J gene: TRBJ1-1
D gene: .
V gene: TRBV7-3
clone size: few

CDR3 DNA: TGCGCCAGCAGCTTGGCGGTAGTAGCGGTGAACACTGAAGCTTTCTTT
CDR3 protein: CASSLAVVAVNTEAFF
J gene: TRBJ1-1
D gene: .
V gene: TRBV5-1
clone size: .

CDR3 DNA: TGTGCCAGCAGCCCTGGGGCAGGGGTAAACACTGAAGCTTTCTTT
CDR3 protein: CASSPGAGVNTEAFF
J gene: TRBJ1-1
D gene: .
V gene: TRBV7-2
clone size: few

CDR3 DNA: TGTGCCAGCTCGCAAAACAGGGGGGAGAACATTCAGTACTTC
CDR3 protein: CASSQNRGENIQYF
J gene: TRBJ2-4
D gene: TRBD1
V gene: TRBV18
clone size: .

CDR3 DNA: TGTGCCTGTTCATACCCGAAGGCTGAAGCTTTCTTT
CDR3 protein: CACSYPKAEAFF
J gene: TRBJ1-1
D gene: .
V gene: TRBV30
clone size: .

CDR3 DNA: TGCGCCAGCAGCGGGGGTAGGGAGCGGGAGGCCCCAAAGGACTTC
CDR3 protein: CASSGGREREAPKDF
J gene: TRBJ2-7
D gene: TRBD2
V gene: TRBV5-1
clone size: .

CDR3 DNA: TGCGCCAGCACCAACCCAGGGACAGACTACGAGCAGTACTTC
CDR3 protein: CASTNPGTDYEQYF
J gene: TRBJ2-7
D gene: TRBD1
V gene: TRBV5-1
clone size: few

CDR3 DNA: TGTGCCAGCAGCTCCCGACAGGGAAGGAATGAGCAGTTCTTC
CDR3 protein: CASSSRQGRNEQFF
J gene: TRBJ2-1
D gene: TRBD1
V gene: TRBV5-4
clone size: few

CDR3 DNA: TGTGCCAGCTCACCCCGGACAGGGAACTATGGCTACACCTTC
CDR3 protein: CASSPRTGNYGYTF
J gene: TRBJ1-2
D gene: TRBD1
V gene: TRBV18
clone size: .

CDR3 DNA: TGTGCCAGCAGCTTCTTGGCTAGCGCTTACAATGAGCAGTTCTTC
CDR3 protein: CASSFLASAYNEQFF
J gene: TRBJ2-1
D gene: .
V gene: TRBV7-9
clone size: few

CDR3 DNA: TGCGCCAGCAGCTCCGCGGGACAGCCCTCCCAAGAGACCCAGTACTTC
CDR3 protein: CASSSAGQPSQETQYF
J gene: TRBJ2-5
D gene: .
V gene: TRBV5-1
clone size: .

CDR3 DNA: TGCGCCAGCAGCCAAGATTCAGGCAGCATTTATGGCTACACCTTC
CDR3 protein: CASSQDSGSIYGYTF
J gene: TRBJ1-2
D gene: .
V gene: TRBV4-3
clone size: .

CDR3 DNA: TGTGCCACCCGCGGGCCGGGACACGAGCAGTACTTC
CDR3 protein: CATRGPGHEQYF
J gene: TRBJ2-7
D gene: .
V gene: TRBV15
clone size: few

CDR3 DNA: TGCGCCAGCAGCCAAGATCCGGGCAGGGCTGGCTACGAGCAGTACTTC
CDR3 protein: CASSQDPGRAGYEQYF
J gene: TRBJ2-7
D gene: .
V gene: TRBV4-1
clone size: .

CDR3 DNA: TGCGCCAGCAGTCAGTTCGACCTGGGCGGAGAACAAGAGACCCAGTACTTC
CDR3 protein: CASSQFDLGGEQETQYF
J gene: TRBJ2-5
D gene: .
V gene: TRBV23-1
clone size: .

CDR3 DNA: TGTGCCAGCAGCTCCTCCGGGACTATCCAAGAGACCCAGTACTTC
CDR3 protein: CASSSSGTIQETQYF
J gene: TRBJ2-5
D gene: TRBD2
V gene: TRBV11-2
clone size: .

CDR3 DNA: TGTGCCTGGAGTGGTGGGGGCAGCACAGATACGCAGTATTTT
CDR3 protein: CAWSGGGSTDTQYF
J gene: TRBJ2-3
D gene: .
V gene: TRBV30
clone size: few

CDR3 DNA: TGTGCCAGCTCACTATCGGATCTGGGCGGGCTTAATTCACCCCTCCACTTT
CDR3 protein: CASSLSDLGGLNSPLHF
J gene: TRBJ1-6
D gene: .
V gene: TRBV18
clone size: .

CDR3 DNA: TGTGCCAGCAGTTCCCCGACAGGGAAGGACTACGAGCAGTACTTC
CDR3 protein: CASSSPTGKDYEQYF
J gene: TRBJ2-7
D gene: TRBD1
V gene: TRBV6-5
clone size: few

CDR3 DNA: TGCGCCAGCAGCGCGACAGGGTATGACGAGACCCAGTACTTC
CDR3 protein: CASSATGYDETQYF
J gene: TRBJ2-5
D gene: TRBD1
V gene: TRBV4-3
clone size: .

CDR3 DNA: TGTGCCAGCAGCCCAGATACAGGGAGCAATCAGCCCCAGCATTTT
CDR3 protein: CASSPDTGSNQPQHF
J gene: TRBJ1-5
D gene: .
V gene: TRBV2
clone size: .

CDR3 DNA: TGCGCCAGCAGCCCCAACAGGGGCTATGGCTACACCTTC
CDR3 protein: CASSPNRGYGYTF
J gene: TRBJ1-2
D gene: TRBD1
V gene: TRBV4-3
clone size: .

CDR3 DNA: TGTGCCAGCAGTTTGGGGAACGAGCAGTACTTC
CDR3 protein: CASSLGNEQYF
J gene: TRBJ2-7
D gene: .
V gene: TRBV28
clone size: .

CDR3 DNA: TGCAGCGTTCAGGGAGAATCTGGAAACACCATATATTTT
CDR3 protein: CSVQGESGNTIYF
J gene: TRBJ1-3
D gene: .
V gene: TRBV29-1
clone size: few

CDR3 DNA: TGTGCCAGCAGTTTGCCAGGGGGGAATCAGCCCCAGCATTTT
CDR3 protein: CASSLPGGNQPQHF
J gene: TRBJ1-5
D gene: TRBD1
V gene: TRBV27
clone size: few

CDR3 DNA: TGTGCCAGCAGTTACTCTTCCTCCAATCAGCCCCAGCATTTT
CDR3 protein: CASSYSSSNQPQHF
J gene: TRBJ1-5
D gene: .
V gene: TRBV6-5
clone size: .

CDR3 DNA: TGTGCCAGCAGTCGCGTAGAGGGGAACACTGAAGCTTTCTTT
CDR3 protein: CASSRVEGNTEAFF
J gene: TRBJ1-1
D gene: .
V gene: TRBV9
clone size: few

CDR3 DNA: TGTGCCACCAGCAGAGTCGTACGCCAATCAGGTACCTACGAGCAGTACTTC
CDR3 protein: CATSRVVRQSGTYEQYF
J gene: TRBJ2-7
D gene: .
V gene: TRBV15
clone size: few

CDR3 DNA: TGTGCCAGCAACACCCGGGACAGGCAGATAAAGCAGTACTTC
CDR3 protein: CASNTRDRQIKQYF
J gene: TRBJ2-7
D gene: TRBD1
V gene: TRBV25-1
clone size: .

CDR3 DNA: TGTGCCAGCAGTTTAGATGGGGGAACAGCTTTCTTT
CDR3 protein: CASSLDGGTAFF
J gene: TRBJ1-1
D gene: .
V gene: TRBV27
clone size: .

CDR3 DNA: TGCAGTGCCCAGGAAGAGACCCAGTACTTC
CDR3 protein: CSAQEETQYF
J gene: TRBJ2-5
D gene: .
V gene: TRBV20-1
clone size: .

CDR3 DNA: TGCAGCGTTCGGAGGGGGCTTTCCCACGAGCAGTACTTC
CDR3 protein: CSVRRGLSHEQYF
J gene: TRBJ2-7
D gene: .
V gene: TRBV29-1
clone size: few

CDR3 DNA: TGTGCCAGCAGCACCGGACAGGGACCTGGAAACACCATATATTTT
CDR3 protein: CASSTGQGPGNTIYF
J gene: TRBJ1-3
D gene: TRBD1
V gene: TRBV5-6
clone size: .

CDR3 DNA: TGCGCCAGCAGCTTCTCACGGGTCTACAATGAGCAGTTCTTC
CDR3 protein: CASSFSRVYNEQFF
J gene: TRBJ2-1
D gene: .
V gene: TRBV5-1
clone size: many

CDR3 DNA: TGTGCCAGCAGAGACCCAGGGGACTGGCCTGAAGCTTTCTTT
CDR3 protein: CASRDPGDWPEAFF
J gene: TRBJ1-1
D gene: .
V gene: TRBV14
clone size: few

CDR3 DNA: TGTGCCAGCAACATCCGACCGGCTAGAAACAATGAGCAGTTCTTC
CDR3 protein: CASNIRPARNNEQFF
J gene: TRBJ2-1
D gene: .
V gene: TRBV7-2
clone size: few

CDR3 DNA: TGTGCCAGCAGTGAAGGTGCTAGCGGGGGGCCCGGAGAAGAGACCCAGTACTTC
CDR3 protein: CASSEGASGGPGEETQYF
J gene: TRBJ2-5
D gene: TRBD2
V gene: TRBV6-1
clone size: .

CDR3 DNA: TGTGCCAGCAGCCAAAATACCGGGACTAAAGCTTTCTTT
CDR3 protein: CASSQNTGTKAFF
J gene: TRBJ1-1
D gene: .
V gene: TRBV14
clone size: few

CDR3 DNA: TGTGCCAGCAGCACGGACAGGCCGGGACCGATCTACGAGCAGTACTTC
CDR3 protein: CASSTDRPGPIYEQYF
J gene: TRBJ2-7
D gene: TRBD1
V gene: TRBV7-2
clone size: .

CDR3 DNA: TGTGCCAGCAGCTCAGCGGCGGGGCTCAATCAGCCCCAGCATTTT
CDR3 protein: CASSSAAGLNQPQHF
J gene: TRBJ1-5
D gene: .
V gene: TRBV28
clone size: .

CDR3 DNA: TGTGCCAGCAGTTACGGGGGAGGGGGCTACGAGCAGTACTTC
CDR3 protein: CASSYGGGGYEQYF
J gene: TRBJ2-7
D gene: .
V gene: TRBV6-5
clone size: .

CDR3 DNA: TGCAGCGTTGAAGCGGACAGGGGGCGGGAAAAACTGTTTTTT
CDR3 protein: CSVEADRGREKLFF
J gene: TRBJ1-4
D gene: TRBD1
V gene: TRBV29-1
clone size: .

CDR3 DNA: TGCGCCAGCAGCCAAGATTTGGACCCCCACGAGCAGTACTTC
CDR3 protein: CASSQDLDPHEQYF
J gene: TRBJ2-7
D gene: .
V gene: TRBV4-1
clone size: once

CDR3 DNA: TGTGCCACCAGTCCGGACCCCCCGGGCTCCTACAATGAGCAGTTCTTC
CDR3 protein: CATSPDPPGSYNEQFF
J gene: TRBJ2-1
D gene: .
V gene: TRBV19
clone size: few

CDR3 DNA: TGTGCCACCAGGGGTGGAGCGGGGGCCATTAGCACAGATACGCAGTATTTT
CDR3 protein: CATRGGAGAISTDTQYF
J gene: TRBJ2-3
D gene: TRBD2
V gene: TRBV27
clone size: .

CDR3 DNA: TGTGCCAGCAGGGAGGGGCTTCGGAAGTACTTC
CDR3 protein: CASREGLRKYF
J gene: TRBJ2-7
D gene: .
V gene: TRBV6-6
clone size: .

CDR3 DNA: TGCGCCAGCAGCGGACGACTAGCCTCCACAGATACGCAGTATTTT
CDR3 protein: CASSGRLASTDTQYF
J gene: TRBJ2-3
D gene: TRBD2
V gene: TRBV4-1
clone size: .